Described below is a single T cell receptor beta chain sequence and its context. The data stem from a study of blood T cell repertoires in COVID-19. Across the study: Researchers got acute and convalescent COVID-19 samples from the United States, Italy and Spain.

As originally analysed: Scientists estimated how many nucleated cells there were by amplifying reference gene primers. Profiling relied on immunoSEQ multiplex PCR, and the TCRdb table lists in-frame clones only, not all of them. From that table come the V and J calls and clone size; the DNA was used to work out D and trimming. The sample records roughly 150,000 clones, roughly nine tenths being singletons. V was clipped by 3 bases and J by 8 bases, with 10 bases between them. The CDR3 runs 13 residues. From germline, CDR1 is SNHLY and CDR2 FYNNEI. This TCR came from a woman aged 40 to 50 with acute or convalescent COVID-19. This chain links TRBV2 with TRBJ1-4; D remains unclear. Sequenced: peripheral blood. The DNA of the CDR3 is TGTGCCAGCAGTGAGGGCTTTCGGGAAAAACTGTTTTTT. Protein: CASSEGFREKLFF.